Listed below are T cell receptor beta chains from one sample, sequenced in a study of cytomegalovirus exposure and HLA in healthy donors. TCRdb's table, derived via immunoSEQ multiplex PCR, lists solely in-frame clones and lacks some. The sample includes over 150,000 clones, roughly 80% of them seen just once. Material: PBMCs. The receptors were gathered from a woman under 40 in good health and CMV-seropositive. The CDR3 runs from the conserved cysteine through the conserved F or W. The order of the fields is V gene, D gene, J gene, clone size, CDR3 protein, CDR3 DNA. D genes are given only for firm matches. Not every row has a clone size; where given, it reads once, few, many or a size class.

v_gene: TRBV5-1
d_gene: -
j_gene: TRBJ2-7
abundance: -
CDR3aa: CASSLPSGGGREQYF
CDR3nt: TGCGCCAGCAGCCTCCCTAGCGGTGGGGGGCGGGAGCAGTACTTC

v_gene: TRBV27
d_gene: -
j_gene: TRBJ1-1
abundance: -
CDR3aa: CASSPQGGYTEAFF
CDR3nt: TGTGCCAGCAGTCCACAGGGCGGGTACACTGAAGCTTTCTTT

v_gene: TRBV18
d_gene: -
j_gene: TRBJ2-7
abundance: -
CDR3aa: CASSPPLPRGSYEQYF
CDR3nt: TGTGCCAGCTCACCACCTTTGCCCAGGGGTTCCTACGAGCAGTACTTC

v_gene: TRBV27
d_gene: -
j_gene: TRBJ1-1
abundance: -
CDR3aa: CASSLSEGLRAFF
CDR3nt: TGTGCCAGCAGTTTATCTGAGGGACTTCGAGCTTTCTTT

v_gene: TRBV2
d_gene: TRBD1
j_gene: TRBJ1-2
abundance: -
CDR3aa: CASRRGQGNYGYTF
CDR3nt: TGTGCCAGCAGGAGGGGACAGGGGAACTATGGCTACACCTTC

v_gene: TRBV7-3
d_gene: TRBD1
j_gene: TRBJ1-6
abundance: -
CDR3aa: CASSGDRGISPLHF
CDR3nt: TGTGCCAGCAGCGGGGACAGGGGAATTTCACCCCTCCACTTT

v_gene: TRBV28
d_gene: TRBD1
j_gene: TRBJ1-2
abundance: -
CDR3aa: CATSSGQGVYHYGYTF
CDR3nt: TGTGCCACCAGTTCCGGACAGGGAGTTTATCACTATGGCTACACCTTC

v_gene: TRBV9
d_gene: -
j_gene: TRBJ2-3
abundance: few
CDR3aa: CASSVDGPDTQYF
CDR3nt: TGTGCCAGCAGCGTAGATGGGCCAGATACGCAGTATTTT

v_gene: TRBV2
d_gene: -
j_gene: TRBJ1-1
abundance: -
CDR3aa: CASGTVNTEAFF
CDR3nt: TGTGCCAGCGGAACAGTGAACACTGAAGCTTTCTTT

v_gene: TRBV5-1
d_gene: -
j_gene: TRBJ2-7
abundance: -
CDR3aa: CASSLGQGAYEQYF
CDR3nt: TGCGCCAGCAGCTTGGGGCAGGGCGCCTACGAGCAGTACTTC

v_gene: TRBV18
d_gene: -
j_gene: TRBJ2-1
abundance: -
CDR3aa: CASSLNFEGNEQFF
CDR3nt: TGTGCCAGCTCTCTCAACTTTGAGGGTAATGAGCAGTTCTTC

v_gene: TRBV27
d_gene: -
j_gene: TRBJ1-2
abundance: -
CDR3aa: CASSLVGAVLNGYTF
CDR3nt: TGTGCCAGCAGTTTAGTGGGCGCAGTACTCAATGGCTACACCTTC